Shown below are 10 T cell receptor beta chains from a single sample sequenced in a study of T cells after yellow fever vaccination. Using its own MiXCR run on the 5' RACE reads, TCRdb lists one record per CDR3 protein. The sample lists approximately 150,000 distinct CDR3 sequences, roughly 8.8% occurring once. The sequenced sample was CD8+ T cells sorted from PBMCs, obtained 45 days after the yellow fever booster vaccination. All receptors derive from a man younger than 35 who received the YFV17D yellow fever vaccine.

This clonotype was recorded a few times. V and J are TRBV4-1 and TRBJ2-7, with D perhaps TRBD1 (6 bases). This CDR3 region has 15 residues. From germline, CDR1 is MGHRA and CDR2 YSYEKL. The ends were cut back, 4 bases at V and 6 bases at J, with 19 bases in the middle. CDR3 amino acids: CASSPQPGGSGEQYF. The CDR3 region has the DNA TGCGCCAGCAGCCCGCAGCCTGGGGGCTCGGGCGAGCAGTACTTC.

The chain joins TRBV4-3 to TRBJ2-2, with no clear D. Trimming took 0 bases from V and 8 from J, leaving 13 bases between them. Per the germline V gene, CDR1 is LGHNA and CDR2 is YSLEER. The CDR3 length is 15 residues. The CDR3 bases are TGCGCCAGCAGCCAAGATACGCTCTCGAGGGGGGAGCTGTTTTTT. Protein sequence: CASSQDTLSRGELFF.

This sequence joins TRBV7-3 and TRBJ2-5; 13 bases fit TRBD2. The CDR3 is made up of 15 amino acids. Germline loops: CDR1 SGHTA, CDR2 FQGTGA. The trim removed 5 bases at V and 5 bases at J, leaving 5 bases unmatched. CDR3 region: CASSPGTSGMETQYF. The CDR3 bases are TGTGCCAGCAGCCCCGGGACTAGCGGGATGGAGACCCAGTACTTC.

The chain uses TRBV7-6 and TRBJ2-1; a weak D match, TRBD2 (6 bases). V lost 3 bases and J 6 bases, leaving 15 bases between the germline ends. CDR3 size: 15 residues. The germline CDR1 and CDR2 sequences are SGHVS and FNYEAQ. The CDR3 here is CASSLGLFWVNEQFF. Written as DNA, the CDR3 is TGTGCCAGCAGCTTGGGACTTTTTTGGGTCAATGAGCAGTTCTTC.

Ten or more counts support this clonotype. The chain couples TRBV18 to TRBJ2-7; 8 bases line up with TRBD1. Germline assignment: CDR1 KGHSH and CDR2 LQKENI. CDR3 length: 15 residues. Trimming cost V 1 base and J 3 bases; bases outside gene matches: 5. This CDR3 reads CASSPLDRVDYEQYV. CDR3 DNA: TGTGCCAGCTCACCACTGGACAGGGTCGACTACGAGCAGTACGTC.

The rearrangement joins TRBV29-1 to TRBJ1-1; no firm D call. Germline CDR1 reads SQVTM; CDR2 reads ANQGSEA. The CDR3 contains 13 residues. V lost 5 bases to trimming and J lost 5 bases, with 15 bases between them. The CDR3 DNA reads TGCAGCGTTCAGTCCCGGTCGGTTACTGAAGCTTTCTTT. Its protein is CSVQSRSVTEAFF.

The J gene is TRBJ2-5, the V gene TRBV11-3; TRBD1 matches 9 bases. This CDR3 has 15 residues. The junction had 5 bases not matched to a gene; V was cut back by 4 bases and J by 2 bases. In germline, CDR1 is SGHNT, CDR2 YENEEA. CDR3 bases: TGTGCCAGCAGCTCGCGACAGGGGGGACAAGAGACCCAGTACTTC. Protein: CASSSRQGGQETQYF.

The chain employs TRBV4-3 and TRBJ2-7; 7 nucleotides align to TRBD1. The CDR3 length is 15 residues. Germline V gives CDR1 LGHNA, CDR2 YSLEER. V lost 3 bases and J lost 3; bases outside the gene matches: 8. CDR3 DNA: TGCGCCAGCAGCCAGGGACAGACTAATCTCTACGAGCAGTACTTC. As protein: CASSQGQTNLYEQYF.

This clonotype appeared a few times. The rearrangement links TRBV10-3 to TRBJ2-7, with TRBD1 as a possible D gene (6 bases). V was pared by 2 bases and J by 0 bases, with 17 bases between. This CDR3 region has 17 residues. The germline gives CDR1 ENHRY, CDR2 SYGVKD. The CDR3 loop is CAISEGLGHPSSYEQYF. In nucleotides, the CDR3 is TGTGCCATCAGTGAGGGGTTGGGACACCCGAGCTCCTACGAGCAGTACTTC.

The sample holds many counts of this clonotype. The gene calls are TRBV4-1 and TRBJ1-1, with 8 nucleotides matching TRBD1. This CDR3 has 14 amino acids. Germline V gene data show CDR1 as MGHRA and CDR2 as YSYEKL. Trimming removed 4 bases from V and 2 bases from J; junction bases left unmatched: 3. The CDR3 DNA reads TGCGCCAGCAGCCCCGGACAGGGTAACACTGAAGCTTTCTTT. Translation gives CASSPGQGNTEAFF.